The next 19 T cell receptor beta chains were all read from a single sample in a study of T cells after yellow fever vaccination. Via MiXCR, TCRdb re-called the 5' RACE reads, giving one row per CDR3 protein. Here the sample spans approximately 580,000 distinct CDR3 sequences, about 17% being singletons. Sequences were derived from PBMCs, sampled about 5 days after the first yellow fever vaccination. The receptors were sampled from a man aged 18 to 29 who received the YFV17D yellow fever vaccine.

The chain joins TRBV7-3 to TRBJ1-2, with TRBD1 as a possible D gene (5 bases). There are 13 residues in the CDR3. The germline V and J ends were trimmed by 2 bases and 3 bases, with 7 bases remaining between them. Per the germline V gene, CDR1 is SGHTA and CDR2 is FQGTGA. The CDR3 sequence is CASSLDSHYGYTF. The CDR3 DNA reads as TGTGCCAGCAGCTTAGACAGCCACTATGGCTACACCTTC. Full variable domain (missing parts from reference TRBV7-3 and TRBJ1-2): GAGVSQTPSNKVTEKGKYVELRCDPISGHTALYWYRQSLGQGPEFLIYFQGTGAADDSGLPNDRFFAVRPEGSVSTLKIQRTERGDSAVYLCASSLDSHYGYTFGSGTRLTVV.

This clonotype has just a few counts. The chain is built from TRBV6-5 and TRBJ2-3; D is unresolved. The germline V and J ends were trimmed by 2 bases and 3 bases, with 6 bases remaining between them. The CDR3 is made up of 13 amino acids. Germline V gene sequence: CDR1 MNHEY, CDR2 SVGAGI. CDR3 amino acids: CASSYAVTDTQYF. The CDR3 DNA is TGTGCCAGCAGTTACGCCGTAACAGATACGCAGTATTTT.

This chain joins TRBV12-3 or TRBV12-4 and TRBJ2-2; tentatively, D is TRBD2 (6 bases). Between the trimmed V and J ends, which lost 7 bases and 6 bases, there was a span of 15 bases. The CDR3 has 14 residues. The DNA of the CDR3 is TGTGCCAGCACCTCCAACGGGGGTTCCGGGGAGCTGTTTTTT. This sequence encodes CASTSNGGSGELFF.

This clonotype was seen a handful of times. The J gene is TRBJ1-6, the V gene TRBV12-3 or TRBV12-4; no definite D call. The CDR3 is made up of 12 amino acids. V gave up 6 bases and J gave up 13 bases, with 13 bases separating them. The DNA of the CDR3 is TGTGCCAGCAGGGCGGCAGGTGCGCCCCTCCACTTT. Its protein product is CASRAAGAPLHF.

This clonotype occurred many times. V and J are TRBV2 and TRBJ2-7, with TRBD2 matching over 9 bases. Trimming at V came to 3 bases and at J to 3 bases, leaving 3 bases not matched to a gene. The CDR3 consists of 14 residues. Germline CDR1 and CDR2: SNHLY and FYNNEI. The CDR3 coding sequence is TGTGCCAGCAGTGAGGCAGCGGGGGGCTACGAGCAGTACGTC. This codes for CASSEAAGGYEQYV.

The CDR3 coding sequence is TGTGCCACCTCATGTTGCGGCTACAATGAGCAGTTCTTC. Its translation is CATSCCGYNEQFF. The V call is TRBV10-3, the J call TRBJ2-1; D not resolved. V was shortened by 10 bases and J by 3 bases, with 13 bases between the two germline ends. CDR3 size: 13 residues. CDR1 and CDR2 from the germline V gene are ENHRY and SYGVKD.

This clonotype was picked up many times. The chain employs TRBV19 and TRBJ1-5, with 7 bases fitting TRBD1. Germline-derived CDR1 and CDR2 are LNHDA and SQIVND (reference sequence). This CDR3 region has 14 residues. With V trimmed by 5 bases and J by 5 bases, 6 bases remained unmatched. CDR3 nucleotide sequence: TGTGCCAGTAGTTTACAGGGGATCGATCAGCCCCAGCATTTT. Its translation: CASSLQGIDQPQHF. The entire variable domain, with the rest obtained from reference TRBV19 and TRBJ1-5, is as follows: DGGITQSPKYLFRKEGQNVTLSCEQNLNHDAMYWYRQDPGQGLRLIYYSQIVNDFQKGDIAEGYSVSREKKESFPLTVTSAQKNPTAFYLCASSLQGIDQPQHFGDGTRLSIL.

The chain combines TRBV19 with TRBJ2-7; unclear D gene. The CDR3 has 14 amino acids. From germline, CDR1 is LNHDA and CDR2 SQIVND (reference sequence). V was pared by 6 bases and J by 3 bases, with 15 bases between. The CDR3 loop is CASSPPGSGYEQYF. In DNA, the CDR3 is TGTGCCAGTAGCCCTCCGGGCAGTGGCTACGAGCAGTACTTC. The full variable domain, completed using reference TRBV19 and TRBJ2-7, is DGGITQSPKYLFRKEGQNVTLSCEQNLNHDAMYWYRQDPGQGLRLIYYSQIVNDFQKGDIAEGYSVSREKKESFPLTVTSAQKNPTAFYLCASSPPGSGYEQYFGPGTRLTVT.

The chain recombines TRBV6-5 with TRBJ2-5, with D perhaps matching TRBD1 (6 bases). Deletions cut 0 bases from V and 5 bases from J, with 10 bases between. The V gene's germline CDR1 is MNHEY and CDR2 SVGAGI. This CDR3 contains 14 residues. CDR3 in amino acids: CASSYSRGWETQYF. The CDR3, as DNA: TGTGCCAGCAGTTACTCGAGGGGGTGGGAGACCCAGTACTTC.

V and J are TRBV4-1 and TRBJ1-1; D perhaps matches TRBD1 (6 bases). Germline loops: CDR1 MGHRA, CDR2 YSYEKL. Trimming shortened V by 4 bases and J by 7 bases, and 22 bases separated the two germline ends. The CDR3 runs 16 residues. This chain's CDR3 is CASSPLRAGDVDEAFF. CDR3 nucleotides: TGCGCCAGCAGCCCCCTTCGCGCAGGGGATGTGGATGAAGCTTTCTTT.

The chain links TRBV5-1 to TRBJ2-1; the match to TRBD2 covers 7 bases. This CDR3 comprises 15 residues. V trimming: 2 bases; J trimming: 5 bases; junction bases outside the gene matches: 7. Germline V CDR1 and CDR2: SGHRS, YFSETQ. DNA of the CDR3: TGCGCCAGCAGCTTTGGGCTAGCGGACGACAATGAGCAGTTCTTC. As protein: CASSFGLADDNEQFF.

This chain links TRBV3-1 with TRBJ2-1; a possible D gene is TRBD1 (5 bases). There are 14 residues in the CDR3. V was trimmed by 6 bases and J by 10 bases, leaving 19 bases between them. CDR1 and CDR2 (germline): LGHDT, YNNKEL (reference sequence). Written as DNA, the CDR3 is TGTGCCAGCAGTCCGCGTAGGCAGGGTTGGGAGCAGTTCTTC. It encodes CASSPRRQGWEQFF.

V gene TRBV9 combines with J gene TRBJ2-5; D is perhaps TRBD1 or TRBD2 (5 bases each). The CDR3 has 15 residues. Trimming cost V 0 bases and J 2 bases, with 11 bases left between them. Germline lookup yields CDR1 SGDLS and CDR2 YYNGEE. CDR3: CASSVDLGPQETQYF. The CDR3, as DNA: TGTGCCAGCAGCGTAGATTTGGGACCACAAGAGACCCAGTACTTC.

This rearrangement joins TRBV5-1 to TRBJ2-1, with D perhaps TRBD2 (5 bases). V lost 6 bases and J 2 bases, leaving 15 bases between the germline ends. Germline CDR1 is SGHRS and CDR2 is YFSETQ. This CDR3 has 15 amino acids. The CDR3 loop is CASNLEGIPYNEQFF. The DNA of the CDR3 is TGCGCCAGCAACCTTGAGGGTATCCCCTACAATGAGCAGTTCTTC.

This clonotype was picked up a small number of times. V gene TRBV7-2 combines with J gene TRBJ2-3; D call uncertain. CDR1 and CDR2 from the germline V gene are SGHTA and FQGNSA. This CDR3 region has 14 residues. The ends were cut back, 5 bases at V and 0 bases at J, with 9 bases in the middle. The CDR3 nucleotides are TGTGCCAGCAGCCCCCGAGCTAGCACAGATACGCAGTATTTT. Its protein product is CASSPRASTDTQYF.

This clonotype was detected ten times or more. The rearrangement links TRBV7-2 to TRBJ2-3, with a possible D match to TRBD2 (5 bases). The CDR3 loop spans 15 amino acids. Germline assignment: CDR1 SGHTA and CDR2 FQGNSA. The V end lost 1 base, the J end lost 6 bases, and 14 bases lay between the germline ends. CDR3 sequence reads: CASSLEALRGDTQYF. The CDR3 DNA sequence: TGTGCCAGCAGCTTAGAGGCCCTACGAGGGGATACGCAGTATTTT. Variable domain in full (rest from reference TRBV7-2 and TRBJ2-3): GAGVSQSPSNKVTEKGKDVELRCDPISGHTALYWYRQSLGQGLEFLIYFQGNSAPDKSGLPSDRFSAERTGGSVSTLTIQRTQQEDSAVYLCASSLEALRGDTQYFGPGTRLTVL.

This clonotype appeared many times. This chain links TRBV7-2 with TRBJ2-2; 9 bases match TRBD2. The CDR3 totals 16 residues. J was trimmed by 0 bases and V by 5 bases; bases with no gene match: 4. The germline CDR1 and CDR2 sequences are SGHTA and FQGNSA. The CDR3 nucleotides are TGTGCCAGCAGCCCCAGCGGGGGGACGAACACCGGGGAGCTGTTTTTT. Translating it yields CASSPSGGTNTGELFF. The full variable domain, with the rest looked up from reference TRBV7-2 and TRBJ2-2, is GAGVSQSPSNKVTEKGKDVELRCDPISGHTALYWYRQSLGQGLEFLIYFQGNSAPDKSGLPSDRFSAERTGGSVSTLTIQRTQQEDSAVYLCASSPSGGTNTGELFFGEGSRLTVL.

This clonotype was seen more than once but under ten times. This chain links TRBV20-1 with TRBJ2-3; D not resolved. The germline V gene has CDR1 DFQATT and CDR2 SNEGSKA (reference sequence). The V end was cut by 0 bases, the J end by 7 bases, with 11 bases between. CDR3 size: 13 residues. The CDR3 bases are TGCAGTGCTAGAGAGGGCCGCTCCCATACGCAGTATTTT. Amino acid sequence: CSAREGRSHTQYF.

The genes are TRBV24-1 and TRBJ2-2; D uncertain. V dropped 7 bases and J dropped 5 bases, with 22 bases sitting between them. Germline values: CDR1 KGHDR, CDR2 SFDVKD. The CDR3 consists of 17 residues. The DNA of the CDR3 is TGTGCCACCAGCCCCGCCCCCAGTCTTTTGCGTACCGGGGAGCTGTTTTTT. Encoded protein: CATSPAPSLLRTGELFF.